Below, one TCR beta chain is given with its context. Its antigen is as yet unknown. 13 Jbeta primers and 60 Vbeta primers were used for the PCR. Sequencing was performed with immunoSEQ multiplex PCR; in TCRdb, only in-frame clones are kept and a portion is missing. The sample has some 130,000 clones, roughly 79% seen once. The sample belongs to a study of cytomegalovirus exposure and HLA in healthy donors. In the study overall: Earlier results showed roughly 120 million unique TCR beta sequences derived from about 179 million T cells.

General observations from the study: Associated with HLA alleles at 0.05 false discovery rate in a later analysis were 17,000 or so TCR beta sequences. Cytomegalovirus-associated TCR beta chains were listed, numbering 150 to 200. DRB1 showed the most TCR associations and HLA-C the fewest in a later analysis, as rates varied by HLA locus.

Germline loops: CDR1 SGHVS, CDR2 FQNEAQ. The CDR3 is made up of 16 amino acids. The V segment lost 3 bases and the J segment 4 bases; nucleotides outside the gene matches: 5. The V and J genes are TRBV7-8 and TRBJ2-1; 11 nucleotides line up with TRBD2. Material for sequencing was PBMCs. The TCR comes from a man aged 18-30 years in good health and CMV-seronegative. Here the CDR3 reads CASSLTSGEVYNEQFF. The CDR3 DNA sequence: TGTGCCAGCAGCTTGACTAGCGGGGAGGTATACAATGAGCAGTTCTTC.